What follows describes a single TCR beta chain. No antigen is known for it. The record originates from a study of cytomegalovirus exposure and HLA in healthy donors. Study-level background: Out of approximately 170 million T cells, an earlier analysis found some 120 million unique TCR beta sequences in total.

Findings and limits, study-wide: A link between a missense DCLRE1C variant and TCR beta V- and J-gene trimming emerged from a later analysis. Three CMV-associated chains proved CMV antigen-specific in vitro.

The study ran its PCR with 60 Vbeta and 13 Jbeta primers. TCRdb keeps only in-frame clones here, not all; method: immunoSEQ multiplex PCR. The sample table sets out about 55,000 clones. Germline V lookup: CDR1 MNHNY, CDR2 SVGAGI (reference sequence). The CDR3 is 12 amino acids. V was pared by 6 bases and J by 2 bases, with 8 bases between. The V gene is TRBV6-6, the J gene TRBJ2-7; the D gene is possibly TRBD1 (5 bases). Sequencing used PBMCs. This TCR was sampled from a man in his forties or fifties in good health and CMV-seropositive. CDR3 in DNA: TGTGCCAGCAGGGACAAAGCCTACGAGCAGTACTTC. This encodes CASRDKAYEQYF.